Listed below are T cell receptor beta chains from one sample, sequenced in a study of T cell responses to AZD1222 COVID-19 vaccine. Libraries were prepared by immunoSEQ multiplex PCR; TCRdb keeps only in-frame clonotypes and omits some of them. Of under 110,000 clones listed, approximately 84% are singletons. Sequencing was performed on peripheral blood, taken on day 0 of AZD1222 vaccination. The source is an adult in good health. Each CDR3 is given with its conserved first and last residue. Fields, in order: clone size, V gene, J gene, D gene, CDR3 DNA, CDR3 protein. A D gene is named only where the DNA matches it firmly. Rows give clone size only sometimes, using once, few, many, or a class for an expanded clone.

>-|TRBV19|TRBJ1-4|-
TGTGCCAGTAGTAGAGGAGCAACTAATGAAAAACTGTTTTTT
CASSRGATNEKLFF
>once|TRBV6-5|TRBJ2-7|TRBD1
TGTGCCAGCAGCCGATTCCGGGACAGCTCCTACGAGCAGTACTTC
CASSRFRDSSYEQYF
>-|TRBV7-9|TRBJ2-1|TRBD1
TGTGCCAGCAGCTCCACAGGGGGCGGGAATGAGCAGTTCTTC
CASSSTGGGNEQFF
>-|TRBV12-3/TRBV12-4|TRBJ2-7|-
TGTGCCAGCAGGATGTCCCACGAGCAGTACTTC
CASRMSHEQYF
>once|TRBV30|TRBJ2-3|TRBD2
TGTGCCTGGACCCGCCCCACTAGCGGTTTCTCAGATACGCAGTATTTT
CAWTRPTSGFSDTQYF
>-|TRBV11-3|TRBJ2-1|-
TGTGCCAGCAGCTTAGATAATGAGCAGTTCTTC
CASSLDNEQFF
>-|TRBV30|TRBJ2-7|-
TGTGCCTGGAGTGTGACCTCCTACGAGCAGTACTTC
CAWSVTSYEQYF
>-|TRBV9|TRBJ1-2|-
TGTGCCAGCAGAACCTTTGATGGCTACACCTTC
CASRTFDGYTF
>-|TRBV5-4|TRBJ1-1|TRBD1
TGTGCCAGCAGCCAAGACAGGGCTAGGGCTTTCTTT
CASSQDRARAFF
>-|TRBV6-5|TRBJ2-3|-
TGTGCCAGCAGTTACTCGGGATCTAGCACAGATACGCAGTATTTT
CASSYSGSSTDTQYF
>-|TRBV3-1/TRBV3-2|TRBJ1-1|-
TGTGCCAGCAGCCAAGGGCTGACGAACACTGAAGCTTTCTTT
CASSQGLTNTEAFF
>-|TRBV7-8|TRBJ2-1|-
TGTGCCAGCAAGGGCCCTCTTTCTAATGAGCAGTTCTTC
CASKGPLSNEQFF
>-|TRBV4-1|TRBJ2-7|TRBD2
TGCGCCAGCAGCCCCGGTAGCGGGAGGGCCATCTACGAGCAGTACTTC
CASSPGSGRAIYEQYF
>-|TRBV9|TRBJ2-3|TRBD2
TGTGCCAGCAGCGTAGCCCCGGGAGGGGTAGCGCAGTATTTT
CASSVAPGGVAQYF
>-|TRBV7-8|TRBJ2-7|TRBD2
TGTGCCAGCAGCTTAGGCCTAGCGGGAGGTTTTAGCTCCTACGAGCAGTACTTC
CASSLGLAGGFSSYEQYF
>-|TRBV30|TRBJ2-2|-
TGTGCCGGAAGGGCGGGACCGAACACCGGGGAGCTGTTTTTT
CAGRAGPNTGELFF
>-|TRBV10-2|TRBJ2-3|TRBD1
TGCGCCAGCATCGACACAGGGGGGACAGATACGCAGTATTTT
CASIDTGGTDTQYF
>-|TRBV30|TRBJ1-5|-
TGTGCCTGGAGTATAGGAGGGGCTGGTCAGCCCCAGCATTTT
CAWSIGGAGQPQHF